This T cell receptor (beta chain) came from a study of PD-L1 blockade in urothelial cancer. Study in general: Male patients with bladder-origin urothelial cancer numbered about 85% of the 29. Analyzed time points were 3 weeks (second dose) and 6 weeks after therapy began. Reported median T cell count for blood samples was roughly 150,000.

The protocol was immunoSEQ multiplex PCR, while the TCRdb copy is restricted to in-frame clones and leaves out a portion. Of under 130,000 clones in the sample, roughly 88% were seen once. Comments on this clone: The antigen remains undetermined.

Points from the study as a whole: Below-median pretreatment blood TCR clonality was a predictor of better survival.

Sample: PBMCs, taken around atezolizumab (anti-PD-L1) treatment. The source of this sequence is a man aged 45 to 65 with urothelial cancer.

CDR3 loop: CASSETPNPRDSHGYTF. The CDR3 nucleotides are TGTGCCAGCAGTGAAACACCCAATCCCCGGGACAGCCATGGCTACACCTTC. The V call is TRBV2, the J call TRBJ1-2; 7 bases map to TRBD1. J gave up 6 bases and V 2 bases, and 15 bases lay outside the gene matches. The length of the CDR3 is 17 residues. CDR1 is SNHLY and CDR2 is FYNNEI in the germline V gene.